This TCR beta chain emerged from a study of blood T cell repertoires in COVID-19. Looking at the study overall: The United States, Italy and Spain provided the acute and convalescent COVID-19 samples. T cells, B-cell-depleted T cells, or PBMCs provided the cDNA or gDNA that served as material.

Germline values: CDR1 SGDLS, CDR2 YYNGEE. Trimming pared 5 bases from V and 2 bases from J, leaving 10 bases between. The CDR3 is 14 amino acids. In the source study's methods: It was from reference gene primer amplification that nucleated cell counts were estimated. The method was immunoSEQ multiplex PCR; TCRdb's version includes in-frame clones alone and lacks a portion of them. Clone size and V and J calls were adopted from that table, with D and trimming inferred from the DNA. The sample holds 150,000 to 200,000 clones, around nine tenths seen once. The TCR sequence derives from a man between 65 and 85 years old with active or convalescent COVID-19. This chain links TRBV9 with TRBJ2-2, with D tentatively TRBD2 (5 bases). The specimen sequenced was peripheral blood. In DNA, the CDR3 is TGTGCCAGCAGTCCCGGGGATAACACCGGGGAGCTGTTTTTT. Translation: CASSPGDNTGELFF.